This T cell receptor (beta chain) is drawn from a study of monozygotic twins with inflammatory bowel disease. Study outcomes and limitations: The analysis failed to separate different T cell subtypes.

About this clonotype itself: The antigen remains unidentified.

The CDR3 contains 15 residues. Per the germline V gene, CDR1 is DFQATT and CDR2 is SNEGSKA (reference sequence). Each UMI harboured a 6-nucleotide sample barcode and was appended via template switching. Amplification used two nested PCRs: 15 to 20 cycles, then 9 cycles, on TCRalpha/TCRbeta cDNA. From the 5' RACE reads, TCRdb lists one entry per CDR3 protein and no DNA. The sample has some 200,000 distinct CDR3 sequences. Sequencing used blood. The chain combines TRBV20-1 with TRBJ2-7; TCRdb selects TRBD2, and the lack of DNA leaves this call unchecked. This receptor was taken from a human donor with ulcerative colitis or Crohn's disease, or a healthy co-twin of an affected twin (not recorded which). CDR3 amino acids: CSAISLDSGSYEQYF.